Below, 20 T cell receptor beta chains from the same sample are listed, as sequenced in a study of cytomegalovirus exposure and HLA in healthy donors (dated by TCRdb to between 2016 and 2019). Receptor libraries were prepared by the immunoSEQ multiplex PCR assay. For the multiplex PCR, a mixture combining 60 forward primers for TCR Vbeta segments and 13 reverse primers for TCR Jbeta segments was used. The clones in this table, taken by TCRdb from immuneACCESS, are in-frame only. Not every clone is retained; where verified, under half of the shortfall comes from an unresolved V gene, and the cause of the rest is unknown. This sample lists about 190,000 clones; approximately 75% were detected once. The ten largest account for about 4.8% of the sample. The sequencing input was PBMCs. All receptors come from a man in his thirties or forties in good health and CMV-seropositive.

V is TRBV5-1 and J is TRBJ2-3; 8 bases are shared with TRBD1. The V gene's germline CDR1 is SGHRS and CDR2 YFSETQ. CDR3 length: 15 residues. With 3 bases clipped from V and 2 bases from J, the junction kept 5 bases outside the gene matches. CDR3 bases: TGCGCCAGCAGCTGGGGGACAGGTGCCACAGATACGCAGTATTTT. Encoded protein: CASSWGTGATDTQYF.

This rearrangement joins TRBV6-5 to TRBJ1-1, with D unclear. Looked up from germline, CDR1 is MNHEY and CDR2 is SVGAGI. This CDR3 is 16 amino acids long. Trimming removed 2 bases at V and 1 base at J, with 14 bases between. CDR3 DNA: TGTGCCAGCAGTTACGGATGGACTGGATCGAACACTGAAGCTTTCTTT. Its protein product is CASSYGWTGSNTEAFF.

This clone was seen more than once but under ten times. J is TRBJ2-5 and V is TRBV6-1, with no clear D. The J call may not be correct, given that the DNA end is closer to TRBJ2-7. CDR3 size: 15 residues. CDR1 and CDR2 from the germline V gene are MNHNS and SASEGT. The CDR3 DNA reads TGTGCCAGCAAGCAGTTGGCAGGCCAGCAGGCCGAGCAGTACTTC. As protein: CASKQLAGQQAEQYF.

V and J are TRBV30 and TRBJ2-2, with D possibly being TRBD2 (6 bases). V gave up 4 bases and J gave up 0 bases, with 9 bases separating them. CDR3 length equals 14 residues. Germline V gene lookup returns CDR1 GTSNPN and CDR2 SVGIG (reference sequence). As DNA, the CDR3 is TGTGCCTGGAAAGGGGACTCGAACACCGGGGAGCTGTTTTTT. Its protein is CAWKGDSNTGELFF.

The chain couples TRBV19 to TRBJ2-3, with 11 bases lining up with TRBD2. Germline trimming cut 5 bases from V and 6 bases from J; bases unmatched to any gene: 10. The germline V gene encodes CDR1 LNHDA and CDR2 SQIVND (reference sequence). The CDR3 length is 16 residues. CDR3 in amino acids: CASSALTSGIVDTQYF. The CDR3 DNA reads as TGTGCCAGTAGTGCGCTGACTAGCGGGATAGTGGATACGCAGTATTTT.

This clone was seen a few times. This chain joins TRBV30 and TRBJ2-7; 9 nucleotides agree with TRBD1. The CDR3 covers 13 residues. The V and J ends lost 3 bases and 3 bases, in that order; junction bases with no gene match: 3. Germline CDR1 and CDR2: GTSNPN and SVGIG (reference sequence). Here the CDR3 reads CAWSRTGVYEQYF. DNA for the CDR3: TGTGCCTGGAGCCGGACAGGGGTCTACGAGCAGTACTTC.

Worth noting for this clone: Other nucleotide sequences in the sample specify the same CDR3. V usage is TRBV27 and J usage is TRBJ1-1; 7 nucleotides align to TRBD1. The CDR3 has 14 residues. V was clipped by 0 bases and J by 4 bases; unmatched bases: 2. Germline V gene lookup returns CDR1 MNHEY and CDR2 SMNVEV (reference sequence). The CDR3 DNA reads TGTGCCAGCAGTTTATCGCAGGGGGGCACTGAAGCTTTCTTT. Encoded protein: CASSLSQGGTEAFF.

The chain links TRBV27 to TRBJ2-3; 8 bases line up with TRBD2. The CDR3 is made up of 13 amino acids. The germline gives CDR1 MNHEY, CDR2 SMNVEV (reference sequence). The V gene end was trimmed by 3 bases and the J gene end by 8 bases; junction bases not matched to a gene: 4. The CDR3 DNA reads as TGTGCCAGCAGTTTCCCCCGGGGGGGTACGCAGTATTTT. Translating gives CASSFPRGGTQYF.

This chain connects TRBV7-9 to TRBJ2-7; 9 bases are a match to TRBD1. J lost 5 bases, V lost 5 bases, and 7 bases had no gene match. The CDR3 extends over 14 amino acids. Germline lookup yields CDR1 SEHNR and CDR2 FQNEAQ (reference sequence). In DNA, the CDR3 is TGTGCCAGCAGCCCCGGGACAGGGAGGGACGAGCAGTACTTC. Its translation is CASSPGTGRDEQYF.

The genes are TRBV28 and TRBJ1-2; 7 bases align to TRBD1. From germline, CDR1 is MDHEN and CDR2 SYDVKM. The length of the CDR3 is 13 residues. The ends lost 4 bases at V and 8 bases at J; junction bases unmatched: 7. The CDR3 DNA is TGTGCCAGCAGTTCTCGACAGGGCTCCGGCTACACCTTC. This codes for CASSSRQGSGYTF.

In its sample, this clone was seen a few times. This CDR3 is also generated by other DNA sequences in the sample. This chain joins TRBV28 and TRBJ2-7; the D is unclear. Germline-derived CDR1 and CDR2 are MDHEN and SYDVKM. Deletions cut 2 bases from V and 7 bases from J, with 6 bases between. The CDR3 totals 11 residues. CDR3 in amino acids: CASSLSREQYF. CDR3 nucleotides: TGTGCCAGCAGTTTAAGCAGGGAGCAGTACTTC.

The chain carries TRBV18 and TRBJ1-6; D remains ambiguous. Germline V gene sequence: CDR1 KGHSH, CDR2 LQKENI. Trimming took off 2 bases at V and 4 bases at J, with 9 bases between the two ends. This CDR3 has 15 residues. CDR3 in DNA: TGTGCCAGCTCACCAGGAGTGGGTTATAATTCACCCCTCCACTTT. Amino acid sequence: CASSPGVGYNSPLHF.

The rearrangement joins TRBV7-2 to TRBJ1-3; 11 bases are a match to TRBD1. Germline values: CDR1 SGHTA, CDR2 FQGNSA. V lost 5 bases to trimming and J lost 3 bases; unmatched junction nucleotides: 3. The CDR3 extends over 15 amino acids. The CDR3 region is CASSDGTGGGNTIYF. CDR3 DNA: TGTGCCAGCAGCGATGGGACAGGGGGTGGAAACACCATATATTTT.

This clone was seen a handful of times. This rearrangement joins TRBV19 to TRBJ2-5; no clear D. Germline-derived CDR1 and CDR2 are LNHDA and SQIVND (reference sequence). This CDR3 has 11 amino acids. Trimming cost V 6 bases and J 5 bases, with 7 bases left between them. The CDR3 is CASSLSETQYF. In DNA, the CDR3 is TGTGCCAGTAGCCTGTCCGAGACCCAGTACTTC.

As concerns this clone: Other nucleotide sequences from this sample produce the same CDR3. The J gene is TRBJ1-1, the V gene TRBV29-1; D gene unclear. The CDR3 is 11 amino acids. The germline V gene encodes CDR1 SQVTM and CDR2 ANQGSEA. V was pared by 4 bases and J by 5 bases, with 8 bases between. The CDR3 DNA is TGCAGCGTTGGAGGCGGGACTGAAGCTTTCTTT. As protein: CSVGGGTEAFF.

The J gene is TRBJ2-5, the V gene TRBV11-2, with 11 bases matching TRBD1. V shed 4 bases and J 6 bases; nucleotides not matched to a gene: 4. The V gene's germline CDR1 is SGHAT and CDR2 FQNNGV. This CDR3 has 14 amino acids. The CDR3 DNA is TGTGCCAGCAGCTCAGGGACAGGGGGAAAGACCCAGTACTTC. It is translated as CASSSGTGGKTQYF.

The rearrangement uses TRBV6-1 and TRBJ2-7; TRBD1 might be the D (5 bases). The CDR3 has 13 residues. V was trimmed by 6 bases and J by 1 base, leaving 10 bases between them. The germline CDR1 and CDR2 sequences are MNHNS and SASEGT. The CDR3 coding sequence is TGTGCCAGCAGCCCTCAGGGATCCTACGAGCAGTACTTC. Translated, it gives CASSPQGSYEQYF.

The V call is TRBV30, the J call TRBJ2-5, with 11 positions matching TRBD2. Germline assignment: CDR1 GTSNPN and CDR2 SVGIG (reference sequence). Trimming removed 1 base from V and 5 bases from J; junction bases left unmatched: 9. The length of the CDR3 is 16 residues. In nucleotides, the CDR3 is TGTGCCTGGAGTGGCCTAGCGGGAGGATTTGGGGAGACCCAGTACTTC. Encoded protein: CAWSGLAGGFGETQYF.

The chain carries TRBV9 and TRBJ2-7, with D maybe TRBD2 (6 bases). V lost 10 bases to trimming and J lost 6 bases, with 20 bases between them. From germline, CDR1 is SGDLS and CDR2 YYNGEE. CDR3 size: 13 residues. CDR3 sequence: CAGTPAGGGEQYF. The DNA for the CDR3 is TGTGCCGGCACCCCCGCCGGGGGAGGCGAGCAGTACTTC.

This clone has only a few counts. This chain uses TRBV9 with TRBJ2-3; 14 nucleotides match TRBD2. Per germline, CDR1 SGDLS and CDR2 YYNGEE. Trimming cost V 3 bases and J 1 base; bases outside gene matches: 1. The CDR3 runs 16 residues. CDR3 sequence (DNA): TGTGCCAGCAGCGAGGGACTAGCGGGGGGCACAGATACGCAGTATTTT. Encoded protein: CASSEGLAGGTDTQYF.